These 11 T cell receptor beta chains were sequenced from one sample in a study of control samples from healthy donors and cancer patients. The protocol was immunoSEQ multiplex PCR, while the TCRdb copy is restricted to in-frame clones and leaves out a portion. The table records approximately 76,000 clones, approximately 80% of them present only once. The sequenced sample was PBMCs. The source of these receptors is a man aged 55 to 70 with head and neck cancer.

The chain uses TRBV25-1 and TRBJ2-1; 8 positions match TRBD2. The CDR3 has 16 residues. Germline CDR1 MGHDK, CDR2 SYGVNS. The V segment lost 5 bases and the J segment 4 bases; nucleotides outside the gene matches: 10. CDR3 sequence (DNA): TGTGCCAGCAGTCCGCCGGGCGGGAGGTTTTACAATGAGCAGTTCTTC. This gives the protein CASSPPGGRFYNEQFF.

The gene calls are TRBV29-1 and TRBJ2-1; 10 bases line up with TRBD2. The CDR3 length is 10 residues. V was clipped by 6 bases and J by 12 bases; unmatched bases: 2. From germline, CDR1 is SQVTM and CDR2 ANQGSEA. CDR3 nucleotide sequence: TGCAGCGTAGTAGCGGGAGGGCAGTTCTTC. Protein: CSVVAGGQFF.

The V gene is TRBV28, the J gene TRBJ2-1; TRBD2 aligns across 12 bases. Germline loops: CDR1 MDHEN, CDR2 SYDVKM. The J segment lost 6 bases and the V segment lost 3 bases, leaving 3 bases of the junction unmatched. The CDR3 sequence is 15 residues long. CDR3: CASSLGLAGRNEQFF. CDR3 bases: TGTGCCAGCAGTTTGGGACTAGCGGGTCGCAATGAGCAGTTCTTC. The full variable domain, in which reference TRBV28 and TRBJ2-1 provide the parts outside the CDR3, is DVKVTQSSRYLVKRTGEKVFLECVQDMDHENMFWYRQDPGLGLRLIYFSYDVKMKEKGDIPEGYSVSREKKERFSLILESASTNQTSMYLCASSLGLAGRNEQFFGPGTRLTVL.

V is TRBV6-5 and J is TRBJ1-5, with D possibly matching TRBD1 (6 bases). V lost 7 bases and J lost 6, with 16 bases in between. The CDR3 sequence is 14 residues long. Germline V gene sequence: CDR1 MNHEY, CDR2 SVGAGI. Written as DNA, the CDR3 is TGTGCCAGCAAAGAGGTGGGGGGCCTTCAGCCCCAGCATTTT. This sequence encodes CASKEVGGLQPQHF.

V usage is TRBV6-6 and J usage is TRBJ2-3; TRBD1 aligns across 9 bases. Unmatched junction bases numbered 2, after V lost 3 bases and J lost 1 base. This CDR3 region has 15 residues. Germline values: CDR1 MNHNY, CDR2 SVGAGI (reference sequence). The CDR3 region has the DNA TGTGCCAGCAGTTATTGGGACAGGGGCACAGATACGCAGTATTTT. Encoded protein: CASSYWDRGTDTQYF.

The genes are TRBV15 and TRBJ2-2; D unclear. Germline lookup yields CDR1 LNHNV and CDR2 YYDKDF (reference sequence). V lost 1 base and J 3 bases, leaving 21 bases between the germline ends. The CDR3 loop spans 19 amino acids. CDR3 in amino acids: CATSRVFSPGVGDTGELFF. For the CDR3, the DNA is TGTGCCACCAGCAGAGTCTTCTCACCCGGAGTTGGAGACACCGGGGAGCTGTTTTTT. Combining the CDR3 with reference TRBV15 and TRBJ2-2 gives the whole variable domain DAMVIQNPRYQVTQFGKPVTLSCSQTLNHNVMYWYQQKSSQAPKLLFHYYDKDFNNEADTPDNFQSRRPNTSFCFLDIRSPGLGDTAMYLCATSRVFSPGVGDTGELFFGEGSRLTVL.

The rearrangement links TRBV10-1 to TRBJ2-3; D is unclear. This CDR3 has 14 residues. Trimming removed 0 bases from V and 8 bases from J, with 12 bases in between. Germline-derived CDR1 and CDR2 are WNHNN and SYGVQD (reference sequence). CDR3 amino acids: CASSESRAFGTQYF. CDR3 coding DNA: TGCGCCAGCAGTGAGTCCCGGGCCTTTGGTACGCAGTATTTT.

The J gene is TRBJ2-7, the V gene TRBV29-1, with 7 positions matching TRBD2. The CDR3 has 15 amino acids. Germline V lookup: CDR1 SQVTM, CDR2 ANQGSEA. V trimming: 6 bases; J trimming: 4 bases; junction bases outside the gene matches: 15. The CDR3 is CSVREGTGSSYEQYF. The CDR3 nucleotides read TGCAGCGTCAGGGAGGGGACGGGATCATCGTACGAGCAGTACTTC.

The rearrangement joins TRBV7-6 to TRBJ2-1; maybe TRBD2 (5 bases). V lost 0 bases and J lost 3, with 12 bases in between. The CDR3 is 16 residues long. From germline, CDR1 is SGHVS and CDR2 FNYEAQ. CDR3 amino acids: CASSLATTRIYNEQFF. For the CDR3, the DNA is TGTGCCAGCAGCTTAGCGACAACTAGAATCTACAATGAGCAGTTCTTC. Drawing the rest from reference TRBV7-6 and TRBJ2-1, the complete variable domain is GAGVSQSPRYKVTKRGQDVALRCDPISGHVSLYWYRQALGQGPEFLTYFNYEAQQDKSGLPNDRFSAERPEGSISTLTIQRTEQRDSAMYRCASSLATTRIYNEQFFGPGTRLTVL.

The rearrangement joins TRBV12-3 or TRBV12-4 to TRBJ1-2, with no clear D. V lost 3 bases to trimming and J lost 8 bases, with 13 bases between them. The CDR3 extends over 13 amino acids. The CDR3 nucleotides read TGTGCCAGCAGTTTTCTCGGGTCTGGCGGCTACACCTTC. This translates into CASSFLGSGGYTF.

The chain links TRBV6-6 to TRBJ1-5, with TRBD1 identical over 7 bases. The V and J ends lost 6 bases and 6 bases, in that order; junction bases with no gene match: 11. Per germline, CDR1 MNHNY and CDR2 SVGAGI (reference sequence). This CDR3 is 15 amino acids long. CDR3 amino acids: CASRHRGGGSQPQHF. DNA of the CDR3: TGTGCCAGCAGACACAGGGGAGGTGGCAGTCAGCCCCAGCATTTT.